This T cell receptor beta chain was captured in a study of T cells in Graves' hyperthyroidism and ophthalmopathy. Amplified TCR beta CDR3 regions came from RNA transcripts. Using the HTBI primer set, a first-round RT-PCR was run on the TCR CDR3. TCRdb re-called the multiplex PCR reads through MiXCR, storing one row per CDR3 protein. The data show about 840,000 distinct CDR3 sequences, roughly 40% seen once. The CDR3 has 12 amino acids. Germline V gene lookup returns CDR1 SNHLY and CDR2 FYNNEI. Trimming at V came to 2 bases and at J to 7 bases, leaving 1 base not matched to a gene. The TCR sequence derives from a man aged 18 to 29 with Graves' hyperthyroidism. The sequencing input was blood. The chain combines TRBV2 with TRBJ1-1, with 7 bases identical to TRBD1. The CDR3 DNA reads TGTGCCAGCAGTGAACAGGGGGTTGAAGCTTTCTTT. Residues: CASSEQGVEAFF. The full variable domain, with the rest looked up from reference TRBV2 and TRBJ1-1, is EPEVTQTPSHQVTQMGQEVILRCVPISNHLYFYWYRQILGQKVEFLVSFYNNEISEKSEIFDDQFSVERPDGSNFTLKIRSTKLEDSAMYFCASSEQGVEAFFGQGTRLTVV.